This entry lists 5 T cell receptor beta chains sequenced from one sample in a study of molecular identifiers for immune sequencing clone quantification. TCRdb passed the PCR reads through MiXCR, listing each CDR3 protein once. The table includes more than 450,000 distinct CDR3 sequences, less than 30% detected once. The material sequenced was naive CD8+ T cells from blood, with Jurkat cell RNA spiked in. Noted subset: FACS-sorted CD8+CD4-CCR7+CD45RA+ naive T cells. These receptors all stem from a human donor in good health. Some libraries in this study had Jurkat cell RNA spiked in.

For this clonotype: Since a much larger clone is just one base distant, this may be a read error. The gene calls are TRBV5-1 and TRBJ2-7; D is unclear. Germline loops: CDR1 SGHRS, CDR2 YFSETQ. The CDR3 has 13 residues. The DNA of the CDR3 is TGCGCCAGCAGCTTGGAACAGTCCTACGAGCAGTGCTTC. Translating it yields CASSLEQSYEQCF.

The rearrangement uses TRBV4-3 and TRBJ2-3; 7 bases align to TRBD2. The germline gives CDR1 LGHNA, CDR2 YSLEER. V trimming: 0 bases; J trimming: 4 bases; junction bases outside the gene matches: 13. The CDR3 is made up of 18 amino acids. CDR3 sequence reads: CASSQDGVGDYVPDTQYF. CDR3 DNA: TGCGCCAGCAGCCAAGATGGCGTCGGGGACTACGTCCCAGATACGCAGTATTTT.

This clonotype turned up a few times. The chain links TRBV7-9 to TRBJ2-5, with D possibly being TRBD1 or TRBD2 (6 bases each). Per germline, CDR1 SEHNR and CDR2 FQNEAQ (reference sequence). The CDR3 contains 13 residues. Trimming left V 5 bases short and J 4 bases short, with 11 bases between. As DNA, the CDR3 is TGTGCCAGCAGCCCTCGGGGGCTAGAGACCCAGTACTTC. This translates into CASSPRGLETQYF.

This clonotype has a handful of counts. Here the CDR3 reads CASSNLAGGFTGELFF. The DNA of the CDR3 is TGTGCCAGCAGTAACCTAGCGGGGGGTTTCACCGGGGAGCTGTTTTTT. This chain links TRBV27 with TRBJ2-2; 11 nucleotides agree with TRBD2. Losses at the gene ends were 5 bases for V and 4 bases for J; bases not matched to a gene: 6. This CDR3 region has 16 residues. Germline V CDR1 and CDR2: MNHEY, SMNVEV (reference sequence).

There are a few counts of this clonotype. The V and J genes are TRBV11-3 and TRBJ2-1; maybe TRBD1 (6 bases). The ends were cut back, 3 bases at V and 0 bases at J, with 12 bases in the middle. CDR1 and CDR2 (germline): SGHNT, YENEEA. The CDR3 is 16 residues long. Here the CDR3 reads CASSFGGESSYNEQFF. The CDR3 DNA reads as TGTGCCAGCAGCTTTGGGGGCGAAAGCTCCTACAATGAGCAGTTCTTC.